This TCR beta chain derives from a study of human T cells and chemical hapten exposure. TCRdb called the RACE reads again in MiXCR, with one record for every CDR3 protein. The table has under 130,000 distinct CDR3 sequences, less than 35% seen once; the top ten hold around 2.5%. Time point denoted: patch test 3, about 24 weeks after DPC sensitization. The treatment is: therapeutic diphenylcyclopropenone sensitization with weekly scalp DPC. This clonotype occurred a few times. Trimming pared 4 bases from V and 4 bases from J, leaving 9 bases between. Germline CDR1 reads SQVTM; CDR2 reads ANQGSEA. The CDR3 covers 12 residues.

This clonotype originated in a man aged 35-49 years with alopecia areata. Some clones in this sample may be carry-over from other donors' samples. Sample: whole blood, taken in connection with sensitization to the hapten diphenylcyclopropenone (DPC). V and J are TRBV29-1 and TRBJ2-3; D unclear. CDR3 protein: CSVGEGPDTQYF. CDR3 sequence (DNA): TGCAGCGTTGGGGAAGGGCCAGATACGCAGTATTTT.